This T cell receptor (beta chain) derives from a study of T-cell reconstitution after alpha-beta-depleted transplantation in children. Broader study findings: Reportedly, alpha-beta T cells present about two months post-transplant originated from several hundred expanded clones of graft origin.

Preparing the TCRbeta library involved the use of unique molecular identifiers. TCRdb re-called the PCR reads through MiXCR, storing one row per CDR3 protein. The sample includes about 420,000 distinct CDR3 sequences, around 15% of them seen just once. This clonotype was seen a few times. Its antigen is as yet unknown. V was cut by 0 bases and J by 4 bases, with 6 bases left in between. Germline values: CDR1 KGHDR, CDR2 SFDVKD. This CDR3 contains 14 residues. The TCR was taken from a boy younger than two who had a stem cell transplant for Wiskott-Aldrich syndrome, so the T cells may come from the graft donor. This rearrangement joins TRBV24-1 to TRBJ2-4, with no clear D. Here the sequenced sample was PBMCs, mostly from graft donor cells, taken 360 days after TCRalphabeta/CD19-depleted stem cell transplant. CDR3 sequence: CATSDLNQKNIQYF. In DNA form, the CDR3 reads TGTGCCACCAGTGATTTGAACCAGAAAAACATTCAGTACTTC.